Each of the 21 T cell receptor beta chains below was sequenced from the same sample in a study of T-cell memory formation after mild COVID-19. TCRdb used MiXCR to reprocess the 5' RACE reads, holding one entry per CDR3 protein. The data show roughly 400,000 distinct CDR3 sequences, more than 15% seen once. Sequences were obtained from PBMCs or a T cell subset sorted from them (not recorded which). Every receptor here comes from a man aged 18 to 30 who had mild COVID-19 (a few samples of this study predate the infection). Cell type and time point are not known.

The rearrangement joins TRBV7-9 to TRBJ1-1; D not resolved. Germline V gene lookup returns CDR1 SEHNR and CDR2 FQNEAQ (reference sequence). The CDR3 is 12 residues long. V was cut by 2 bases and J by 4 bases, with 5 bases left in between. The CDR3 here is CASSLSSTEAFF. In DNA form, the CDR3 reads TGTGCCAGCAGCTTATCGAGCACTGAAGCTTTCTTT.

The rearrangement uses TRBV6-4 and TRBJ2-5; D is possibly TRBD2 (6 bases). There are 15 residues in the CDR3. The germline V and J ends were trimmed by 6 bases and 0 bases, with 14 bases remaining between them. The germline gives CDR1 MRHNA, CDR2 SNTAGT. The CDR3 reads CASRTSAGYQETQYF. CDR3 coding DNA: TGTGCCAGCAGGACCTCCGCGGGGTACCAAGAGACCCAGTACTTC.

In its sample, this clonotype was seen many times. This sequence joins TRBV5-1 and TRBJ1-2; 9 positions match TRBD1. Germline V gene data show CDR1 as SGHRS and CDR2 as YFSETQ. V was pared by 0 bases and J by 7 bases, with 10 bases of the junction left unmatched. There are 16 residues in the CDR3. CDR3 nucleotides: TGCGCCAGCAGCTTGGCCTGGACAGGGGAGAAGGGTGGCTACACCTTC. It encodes CASSLAWTGEKGGYTF. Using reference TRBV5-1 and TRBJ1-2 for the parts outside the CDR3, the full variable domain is KAGVTQTPRYLIKTRGQQVTLSCSPISGHRSVSWYQQTPGQGLQFLFEYFSETQRNKGNFPGRFSGRQFSNSRSEMNVSTLELGDSALYLCASSLAWTGEKGGYTFGSGTRLTVV.

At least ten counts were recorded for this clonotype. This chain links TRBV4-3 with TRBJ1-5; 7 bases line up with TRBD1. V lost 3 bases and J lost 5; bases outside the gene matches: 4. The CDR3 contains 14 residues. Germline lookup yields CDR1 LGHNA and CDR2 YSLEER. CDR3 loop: CASSQIGGDQPQHF. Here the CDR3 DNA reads TGCGCCAGCAGCCAGATAGGGGGCGATCAGCCCCAGCATTTT.

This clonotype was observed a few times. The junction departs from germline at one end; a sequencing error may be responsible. CDR3 region: CASSPRTGQATF. CDR3 DNA sequence: TGTGCCAGCAGCCCACGGACGGGACAGGCGACTTTT. The rearrangement uses TRBV3-1 and TRBJ1-3; 8 bases match TRBD1. This CDR3 contains 12 residues. The germline V gene has CDR1 LGHDT and CDR2 YNNKEL (reference sequence).

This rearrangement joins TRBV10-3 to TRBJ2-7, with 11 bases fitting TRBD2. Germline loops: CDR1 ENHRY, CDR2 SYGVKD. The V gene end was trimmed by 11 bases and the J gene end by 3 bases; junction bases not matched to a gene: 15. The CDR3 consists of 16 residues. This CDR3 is CAARGLAGGLFYEQYF. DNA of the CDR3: TGTGCCGCCCGTGGCCTAGCGGGGGGTCTTTTCTACGAGCAGTACTTC.

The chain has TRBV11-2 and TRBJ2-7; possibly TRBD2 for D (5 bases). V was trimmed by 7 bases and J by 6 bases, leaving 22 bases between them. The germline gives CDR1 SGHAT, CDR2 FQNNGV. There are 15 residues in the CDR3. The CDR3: CASTTIRGLRTEQYF. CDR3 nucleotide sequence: TGTGCCAGCACCACGATCCGGGGTTTAAGGACCGAGCAGTACTTC.

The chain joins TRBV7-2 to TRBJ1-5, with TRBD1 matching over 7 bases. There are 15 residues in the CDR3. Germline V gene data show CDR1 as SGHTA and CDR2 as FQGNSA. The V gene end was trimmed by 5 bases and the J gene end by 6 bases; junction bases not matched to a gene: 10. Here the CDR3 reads CASSPGPSGGQPQHF. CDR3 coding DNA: TGTGCCAGCAGCCCTGGACCCTCAGGGGGTCAGCCCCAGCATTTT.

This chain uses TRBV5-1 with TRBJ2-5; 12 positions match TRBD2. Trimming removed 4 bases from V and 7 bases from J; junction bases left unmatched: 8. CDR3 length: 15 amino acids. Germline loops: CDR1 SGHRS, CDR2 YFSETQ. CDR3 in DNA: TGCGCCAGCAGCACTGATCTAGCGGGGGGGCTGACCCAGTACTTC. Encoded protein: CASSTDLAGGLTQYF.

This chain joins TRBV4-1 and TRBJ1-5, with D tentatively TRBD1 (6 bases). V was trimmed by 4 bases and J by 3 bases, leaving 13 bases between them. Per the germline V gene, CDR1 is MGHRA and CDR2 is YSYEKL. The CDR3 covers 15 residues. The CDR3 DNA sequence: TGCGCCAGCAGCCCCCAACAGGGATCCAATCAGCCCCAGCATTTT. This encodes CASSPQQGSNQPQHF.

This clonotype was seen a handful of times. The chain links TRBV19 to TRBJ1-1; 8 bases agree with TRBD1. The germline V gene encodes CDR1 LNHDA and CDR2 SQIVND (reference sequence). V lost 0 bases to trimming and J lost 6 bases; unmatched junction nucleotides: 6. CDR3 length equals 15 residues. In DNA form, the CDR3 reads TGTGCCAGTAGTATAGAGGGACAGGCATCTCCTGAAGCTTTCTTT. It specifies CASSIEGQASPEAFF.

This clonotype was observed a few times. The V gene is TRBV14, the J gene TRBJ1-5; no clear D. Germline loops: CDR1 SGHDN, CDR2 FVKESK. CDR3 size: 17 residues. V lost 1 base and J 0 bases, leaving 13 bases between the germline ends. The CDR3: CASSQGSQPYSNQPQHF. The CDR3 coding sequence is TGTGCCAGCAGCCAAGGGAGCCAGCCGTATAGCAATCAGCCCCAGCATTTT.

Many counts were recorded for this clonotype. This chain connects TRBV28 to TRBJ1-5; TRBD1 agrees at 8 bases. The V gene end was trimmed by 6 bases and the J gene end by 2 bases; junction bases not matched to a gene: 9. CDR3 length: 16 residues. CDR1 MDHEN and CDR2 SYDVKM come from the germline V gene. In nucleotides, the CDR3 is TGTGCCAGCAGCCAACCCACGACAGGGGGCAATCAGCCCCAGCATTTT. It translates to CASSQPTTGGNQPQHF.

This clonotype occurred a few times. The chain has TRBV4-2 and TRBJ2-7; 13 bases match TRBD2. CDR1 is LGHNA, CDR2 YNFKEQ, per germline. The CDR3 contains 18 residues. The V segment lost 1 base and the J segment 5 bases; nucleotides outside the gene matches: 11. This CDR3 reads CASSQAAGTSGVGDEQYV. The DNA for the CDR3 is TGTGCCAGCAGCCAAGCGGCCGGGACTAGCGGGGTTGGGGACGAGCAGTACGTC.

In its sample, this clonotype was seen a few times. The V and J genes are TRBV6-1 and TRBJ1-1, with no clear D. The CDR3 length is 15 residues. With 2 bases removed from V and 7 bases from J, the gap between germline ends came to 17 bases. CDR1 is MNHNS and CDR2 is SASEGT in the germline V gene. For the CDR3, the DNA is TGTGCCAGCAGTGAAAGGAAACCCAACACCGTTGAAGCTTTCTTT. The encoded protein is CASSERKPNTVEAFF.

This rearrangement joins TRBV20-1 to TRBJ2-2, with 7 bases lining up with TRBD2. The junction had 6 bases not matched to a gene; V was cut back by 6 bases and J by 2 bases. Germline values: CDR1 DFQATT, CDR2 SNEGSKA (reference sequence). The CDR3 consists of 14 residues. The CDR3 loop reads CSAIRGVNTGELFF. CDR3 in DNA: TGCAGTGCCATCCGGGGGGTTAACACCGGGGAGCTGTTTTTT.

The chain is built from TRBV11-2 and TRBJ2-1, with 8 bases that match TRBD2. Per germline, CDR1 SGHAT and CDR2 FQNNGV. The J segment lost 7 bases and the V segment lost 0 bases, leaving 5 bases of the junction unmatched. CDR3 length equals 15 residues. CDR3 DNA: TGTGCCAGCAGCTTAGATAAGCGGGGGAGGAATGAGCAGTTCTTC. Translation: CASSLDKRGRNEQFF.

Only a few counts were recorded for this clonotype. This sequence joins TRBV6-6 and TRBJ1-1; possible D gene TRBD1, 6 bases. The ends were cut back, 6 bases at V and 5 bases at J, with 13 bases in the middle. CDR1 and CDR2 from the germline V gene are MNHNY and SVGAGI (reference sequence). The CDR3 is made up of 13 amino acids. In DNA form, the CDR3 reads TGTGCCAGCAGCAACAGGGACGGGACTGAAGCTTTCTTT. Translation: CASSNRDGTEAFF.

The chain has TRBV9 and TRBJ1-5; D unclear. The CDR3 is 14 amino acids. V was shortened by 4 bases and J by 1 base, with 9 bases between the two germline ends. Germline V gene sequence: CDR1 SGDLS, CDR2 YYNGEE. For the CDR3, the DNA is TGTGCCAGCAGCCGATTCGGGAGCAATCAGCCCCAGCATTTT. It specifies CASSRFGSNQPQHF.

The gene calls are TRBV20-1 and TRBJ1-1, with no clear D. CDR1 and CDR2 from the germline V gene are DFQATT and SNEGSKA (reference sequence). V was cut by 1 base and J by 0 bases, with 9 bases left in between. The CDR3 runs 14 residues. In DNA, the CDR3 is TGCAGTGCTAGAGTTCCATTGATGAACACTGAAGCTTTCTTT. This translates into CSARVPLMNTEAFF.

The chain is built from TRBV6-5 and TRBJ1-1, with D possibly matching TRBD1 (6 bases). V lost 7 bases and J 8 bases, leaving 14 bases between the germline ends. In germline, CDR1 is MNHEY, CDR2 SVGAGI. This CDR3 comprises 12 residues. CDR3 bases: TGTGCCAGCACCACCGGACAGAAAGAAGCTTTCTTT. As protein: CASTTGQKEAFF.